This TCR beta chain is drawn from a study of T-cell reconstitution after alpha-beta-depleted transplantation in children. Whole-study findings and limits: Surviving recipient T cells and thymic progenitors produced the high day-60 TCRbeta diversity seen in some patients. Several hundred expanded graft clones reportedly were the source of alpha-beta T cells about two months after transplant. A year post-transplant, T-cell counts and diversity derived mostly from newly produced T cells.

This clonotype occurred many times. Its antigen is currently unknown. Unique molecular identifiers were used to barcode this TCRbeta library. TCRdb called the PCR reads again in MiXCR, with one record for every CDR3 protein. This repertoire shows about 100,000 distinct CDR3 sequences, approximately 5.4% found once; its top ten account for about 6%. CDR3 length equals 13 residues. CDR1 and CDR2 (germline): SQVTM, ANQGSEA. With V trimmed by 6 bases and J by 4 bases, 9 bases remained unmatched. The sequencing here drew on PBMCs, mostly from graft donor cells, taken 60 days after TCRalphabeta/CD19-depleted stem cell transplant. The V gene is TRBV29-1, the J gene TRBJ2-7, with TRBD2 identical over 7 bases. This sequence originates from a female patient under 10 years old who had a stem cell transplant for Fanconi anemia, so the T cells may come from the graft donor. The CDR3 DNA sequence: TGCAGCGTAAACCGGGGGGTAGGTTACGAGCAGTACTTC. Protein sequence: CSVNRGVGYEQYF.